This T cell receptor beta chain was sequenced in a study of blood T cells in healthy people across ages. Whole-study results and caveats: Long-lived donors exceeded aged donors in naive CD4+ cells and diversity. Changes in expanded clonotypes were possibly confounded, as the CMV status of donors was unknown. Strong correlation existed between TCR beta diversity and naive T cell percentage.

This CDR3 spans 16 amino acids. The V end was cut by 2 bases, the J end by 0 bases, with 10 bases between. Germline CDR1 is SGHTA and CDR2 is FQGNSA. This clonotype was counted between two and nine times. Its antigen is still unknown. The authors ran a second PCR of 7 to 11 cycles using a sample-barcoded 5' primer and a J-beta primer mix. MiXCR, applied by TCRdb to the 5' RACE reads, yields one record per CDR3 protein. The table lists 1.5 million to 2 million distinct CDR3 sequences, over 25% of them singletons. Per-sample yields of isolated PBMCs were at least 7 million. The chain recombines TRBV7-2 with TRBJ1-4, with D maybe TRBD1 (5 bases). The sample was blood. This receptor was identified in a woman in her twenties or thirties in good health. CDR3 sequence (DNA): TGTGCCAGCAGCTTATTAGGGGACTCAACTAATGAAAAACTGTTTTTT. This encodes CASSLLGDSTNEKLFF.